The rows below give T cell receptor beta chains drawn from one sample of a study of sequential checkpoint blockade in melanoma. Clones were read by immunoSEQ multiplex PCR, and TCRdb kept only the in-frame ones, dropping some. The data contain 85 to 120 clones, 19% of them singletons. The sequenced sample was tumor tissue (inferred from file names), obtained from a patient given nivolumab and ipilimumab in sequence. The receptors shown here come from a human donor with melanoma. CDR3s include the opening cysteine and the closing phenylalanine or tryptophan. A D gene is named only where the DNA matches it firmly. Rows give clone size only sometimes, using once, few, many, or a class for an expanded clone.

D gene: -; V gene: TRBV6-8; J gene: TRBJ2-7; clone size: -; CDR3 protein: CASKAGTSYEQYF; CDR3 DNA: TGTGCCAGCAAAGCCGGGACCTCCTACGAGCAGTACTTC
D gene: -; V gene: TRBV19; J gene: TRBJ2-5; clone size: -; CDR3 protein: CASSIEGNGVLQETQYF; CDR3 DNA: TGTGCCAGTAGTATAGAGGGTAACGGGGTCCTCCAAGAGACCCAGTACTTC
D gene: -; V gene: TRBV11-3; J gene: TRBJ2-7; clone size: few; CDR3 protein: CASSSSRAAYEQYF; CDR3 DNA: TGTGCCAGCAGCTCGTCTCGCGCGGCCTACGAGCAGTACTTC
D gene: TRBD1; V gene: TRBV11-3; J gene: TRBJ1-2; clone size: large; CDR3 protein: CASSDFTGGVGYTF; CDR3 DNA: TGTGCCAGCAGCGACTTTACAGGGGGCGTAGGCTACACCTTC
D gene: -; V gene: TRBV6-8; J gene: TRBJ1-2; clone size: large; CDR3 protein: CASSYLGGDNYGYTF; CDR3 DNA: TGTGCCAGCAGTTACCTAGGAGGGGATAACTATGGCTACACCTTC
D gene: TRBD2; V gene: TRBV7-2; J gene: TRBJ2-5; clone size: large; CDR3 protein: CASSLGLAETQYF; CDR3 DNA: TGTGCCAGCAGCCTGGGACTAGCGGAGACCCAGTACTTC
D gene: -; V gene: TRBV29-1; J gene: TRBJ1-2; clone size: -; CDR3 protein: CSVEREGNVNYGYTF; CDR3 DNA: TGCAGCGTTGAAAGGGAGGGAAACGTTAACTATGGCTACACCTTC
D gene: TRBD1; V gene: TRBV11-3; J gene: TRBJ2-7; clone size: large; CDR3 protein: CASSLMDRDYEQYF; CDR3 DNA: TGTGCCAGCAGCTTGATGGACAGGGATTACGAGCAGTACTTC
D gene: TRBD2; V gene: TRBV19; J gene: TRBJ2-6; clone size: -; CDR3 protein: CASSELAGGLSGANVLTF; CDR3 DNA: TGTGCCAGTAGTGAACTAGCGGGAGGACTCTCTGGGGCCAACGTCCTGACTTTC
D gene: -; V gene: TRBV6-8; J gene: TRBJ2-7; clone size: -; CDR3 protein: CASSASTGSSYEQYF; CDR3 DNA: TGTGCCAGCAGTGCCTCCACCGGAAGCTCCTACGAGCAGTACTTC
D gene: -; V gene: TRBV6-8; J gene: TRBJ2-1; clone size: large; CDR3 protein: CAISAKAGVGDEQFF; CDR3 DNA: TGTGCCATCAGTGCGAAAGCAGGGGTGGGGGATGAGCAGTTCTTC
D gene: TRBD1; V gene: TRBV6-8; J gene: TRBJ2-7; clone size: few; CDR3 protein: CASSYSLTGGIREQYF; CDR3 DNA: TGTGCCAGCAGTTACTCGTTGACAGGGGGAATAAGGGAGCAGTACTTC
D gene: -; V gene: TRBV19; J gene: TRBJ2-1; clone size: once; CDR3 protein: CASSTVGGTFDEQFF; CDR3 DNA: TGTGCCAGTAGTACCGTAGGGGGTACATTCGATGAGCAGTTCTTC
D gene: -; V gene: TRBV15; J gene: TRBJ2-1; clone size: -; CDR3 protein: CATSRTGTGEFWWRLAVYNEQFF; CDR3 DNA: TGTGCCACCAGCAGAACCGGGACAGGGGAGTTTTGGTGGAGACTAGCGGTCTACAATGAGCAGTTCTTC
D gene: -; V gene: TRBV28; J gene: TRBJ1-2; clone size: -; CDR3 protein: CASSSPNRVLGYTF; CDR3 DNA: TGTGCCAGCAGTTCTCCGAACAGGGTACTTGGCTACACCTTC
D gene: -; V gene: TRBV5-1; J gene: TRBJ2-6; clone size: -; CDR3 protein: CASSQDTGTGANVLTF; CDR3 DNA: TGCGCCAGCAGCCAAGATACAGGCACTGGGGCCAACGTCCTGACTTTC
D gene: TRBD1; V gene: TRBV6-8; J gene: TRBJ2-7; clone size: hyperexpanded; CDR3 protein: CASRRTGATYEQYF; CDR3 DNA: TGTGCCAGCCGACGGACAGGGGCGACTTACGAGCAGTACTTC
D gene: -; V gene: TRBV10-3; J gene: TRBJ2-3; clone size: few; CDR3 protein: CAISESGRHKIDTQYF; CDR3 DNA: TGTGCCATCAGTGAGTCGGGGCGCCACAAGATAGATACGCAGTATTTT
D gene: TRBD1; V gene: TRBV6-8; J gene: TRBJ1-2; clone size: few; CDR3 protein: CASSSLGTGGVGNYGYTF; CDR3 DNA: TGTGCCAGCAGTTCCCTCGGGACAGGGGGTGTAGGAAACTATGGCTACACCTTC
D gene: -; V gene: TRBV19; J gene: TRBJ1-5; clone size: -; CDR3 protein: CASSIGNSAGAQHF; CDR3 DNA: TGTGCCAGTAGTATAGGGAACAGCGCGGGGGCCCAGCATTTT
D gene: -; V gene: TRBV6-8; J gene: TRBJ1-4; clone size: few; CDR3 protein: CAIGVTNEKLFF; CDR3 DNA: TGTGCCATCGGGGTAACTAATGAAAAACTGTTTTTT
D gene: -; V gene: TRBV6-8; J gene: TRBJ1-1; clone size: -; CDR3 protein: CAARGRDTEAFF; CDR3 DNA: TGTGCCGCGAGGGGTAGGGACACTGAAGCTTTCTTT
D gene: -; V gene: TRBV9; J gene: TRBJ1-2; clone size: -; CDR3 protein: CASKREGSGGYTF; CDR3 DNA: TGTGCCAGCAAGCGGGAGGGCAGTGGTGGCTACACCTTC
D gene: TRBD1; V gene: TRBV6-8; J gene: TRBJ2-1; clone size: large; CDR3 protein: CAITTGQAPDEQFF; CDR3 DNA: TGTGCCATTACCACGGGACAGGCCCCAGATGAGCAGTTCTTC
D gene: -; V gene: TRBV29-1; J gene: TRBJ1-5; clone size: -; CDR3 protein: CSVEAAVGQPQHF; CDR3 DNA: TGCAGCGTTGAAGCGGCAGTGGGTCAGCCCCAGCATTTT
D gene: TRBD2; V gene: TRBV6-8; J gene: TRBJ2-7; clone size: few; CDR3 protein: CASSYLAGAGSEQYF; CDR3 DNA: TGTGCCAGCAGTTACCTAGCGGGGGCCGGGAGTGAGCAGTACTTC
D gene: TRBD2; V gene: TRBV6-8; J gene: TRBJ2-2; clone size: hyperexpanded; CDR3 protein: CASGLAGNTGELFF; CDR3 DNA: TGTGCCAGCGGGCTAGCGGGTAACACCGGGGAGCTGTTTTTT